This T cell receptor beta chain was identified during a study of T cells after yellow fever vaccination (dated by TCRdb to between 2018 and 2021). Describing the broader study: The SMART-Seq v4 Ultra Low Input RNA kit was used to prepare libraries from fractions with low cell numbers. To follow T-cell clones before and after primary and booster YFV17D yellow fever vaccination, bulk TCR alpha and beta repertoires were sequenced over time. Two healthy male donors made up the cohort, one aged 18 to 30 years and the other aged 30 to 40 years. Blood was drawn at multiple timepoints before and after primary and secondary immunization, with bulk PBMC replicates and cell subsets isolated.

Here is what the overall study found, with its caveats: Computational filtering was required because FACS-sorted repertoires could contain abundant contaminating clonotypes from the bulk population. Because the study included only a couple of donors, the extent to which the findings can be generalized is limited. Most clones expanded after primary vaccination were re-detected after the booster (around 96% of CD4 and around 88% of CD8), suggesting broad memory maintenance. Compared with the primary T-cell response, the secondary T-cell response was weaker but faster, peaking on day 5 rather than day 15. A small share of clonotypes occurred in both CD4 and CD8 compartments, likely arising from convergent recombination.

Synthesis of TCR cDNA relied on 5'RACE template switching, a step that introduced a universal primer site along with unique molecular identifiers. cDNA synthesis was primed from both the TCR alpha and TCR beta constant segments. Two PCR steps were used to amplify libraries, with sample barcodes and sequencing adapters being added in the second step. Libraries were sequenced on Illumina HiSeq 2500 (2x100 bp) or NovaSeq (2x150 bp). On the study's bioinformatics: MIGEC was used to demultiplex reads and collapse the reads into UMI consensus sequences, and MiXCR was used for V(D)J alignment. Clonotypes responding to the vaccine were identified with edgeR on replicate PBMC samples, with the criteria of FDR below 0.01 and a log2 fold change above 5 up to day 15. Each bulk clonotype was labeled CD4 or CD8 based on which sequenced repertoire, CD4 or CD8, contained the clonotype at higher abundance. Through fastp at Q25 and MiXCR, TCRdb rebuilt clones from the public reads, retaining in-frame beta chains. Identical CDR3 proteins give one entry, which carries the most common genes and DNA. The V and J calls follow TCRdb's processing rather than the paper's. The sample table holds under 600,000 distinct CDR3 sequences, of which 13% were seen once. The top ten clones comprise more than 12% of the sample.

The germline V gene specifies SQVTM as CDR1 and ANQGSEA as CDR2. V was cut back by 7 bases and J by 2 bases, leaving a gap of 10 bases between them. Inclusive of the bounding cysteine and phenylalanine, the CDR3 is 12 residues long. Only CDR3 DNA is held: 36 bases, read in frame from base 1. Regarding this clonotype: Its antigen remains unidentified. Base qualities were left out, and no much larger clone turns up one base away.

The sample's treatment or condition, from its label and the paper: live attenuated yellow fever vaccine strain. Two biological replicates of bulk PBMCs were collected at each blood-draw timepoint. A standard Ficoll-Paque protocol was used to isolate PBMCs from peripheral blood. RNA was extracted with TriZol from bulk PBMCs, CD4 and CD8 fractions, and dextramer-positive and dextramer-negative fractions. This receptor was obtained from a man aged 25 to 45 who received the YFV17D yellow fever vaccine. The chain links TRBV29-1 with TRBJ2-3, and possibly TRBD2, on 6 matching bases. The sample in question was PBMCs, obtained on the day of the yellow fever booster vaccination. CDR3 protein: CSALDYTDTQYF. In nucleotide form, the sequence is TGCAGCGCCCTGGACTACACAGATACGCAGTATTTT.